This T cell receptor beta chain stems from a study of kidney transplant recipient with SARS-CoV-2 infection. On this clonotype: Because it lacks the conserved phenylalanine or tryptophan at the end, this CDR3 is likely a read error.

The J segment lost 6 bases and the V segment lost 3 bases, leaving 5 bases of the junction unmatched. The CDR3 is made up of 14 amino acids. The germline gives CDR1 LNHDA, CDR2 SQIVND (reference sequence). TCRdb reprocessed the reads via MiXCR and lists one record per CDR3 protein. The table includes fewer than 250,000 distinct CDR3 sequences, around 26% detected once. The chain couples TRBV19 to TRBJ2-3, with 8 bases fitting TRBD2. The source of this sequence is a young adult male patient who had COVID-19 and was a kidney transplant recipient. Some of the T cells may derive from the graft donor. The sequenced sample was a blood sample, obtained at baseline and on day 111 from a kidney transplant recipient. The DNA for the CDR3 is TGTGCCAGTAGTATTGGTGGCGGGAGGGATACGCAGTATTAT. This gives the protein CASSIGGGRDTQYY.